The 20 T cell receptor beta chains reported below all come from one sample, sequenced in a study. TCRdb independently ran MiXCR on the 5' RACE reads; one entry per CDR3 protein. The sample lists roughly 20,000 distinct CDR3 sequences, roughly 33% occurring once. Sequencing was performed on tumor-infiltrating naive CD4+ T cells sorted from the breast tumor. Specified subset: naive CD4+ T cells, CD4+CD45RA+CD25-. The receptors originated from a female donor with breast cancer.

In regard to this clonotype: The germline gene is not matched at one end of the junction; a read error may be the cause. The rearrangement links TRBV4-2 to TRBJ1-1; D ambiguous. This CDR3 is 17 amino acids long. The germline V gene encodes CDR1 LGHNA and CDR2 YNFKEQ. The CDR3 sequence: CASSQDRRAGSNTEAYF. The CDR3 region has the DNA TGTGCCAGCAGCCAAGATCGGAGGGCGGGTTCTAACACTGAAGCTTACTTT.

On this clonotype: A read error may account for a junction end that differs from germline. The chain combines TRBV6-1 with TRBJ1-2; tentatively, D is TRBD1 (5 bases). CDR3 size: 14 residues. The germline V gene has CDR1 MNHNS and CDR2 SASEGT. CDR3 nucleotides: TGTGCCAGCAGTGAACCGACGGGACGCTATGGCCACACCTTC. It encodes CASSEPTGRYGHTF.

This chain joins TRBV11-2 and TRBJ2-7; 9 bases line up with TRBD1. V lost 4 bases, J lost 2 bases, and 3 bases stayed unmatched. Germline V gives CDR1 SGHAT, CDR2 FQNNGV. CDR3 length equals 14 residues. CDR3 DNA: TGTGCCAGCAGCTCGGACAGGGGAGCCTACGAGCAGTACTTC. This gives the protein CASSSDRGAYEQYF.

This clonotype was observed many times. This chain connects TRBV11-1 to TRBJ2-1; a possible D gene is TRBD2 (6 bases). The ends were cut back, 5 bases at V and 7 bases at J, with 21 bases in the middle. CDR1 is SGHAT, CDR2 FQDESV, per germline (reference sequence). The CDR3 consists of 16 residues. The CDR3 loop reads CASSPRTNPHGNEQFF. CDR3 bases: TGTGCCAGCAGCCCTCGGACTAACCCCCATGGGAATGAGCAGTTCTTC.

This clonotype has only a few counts. The chain is built from TRBV12-3 or TRBV12-4 and TRBJ2-7, with D possibly matching TRBD2 (6 bases). Trimming took 2 bases from V and 4 from J, leaving 12 bases between them. The CDR3 consists of 14 residues. The CDR3: CASSLRSGDYEQYF. As DNA, the CDR3 is TGTGCCAGCAGTTTAAGGTCGGGAGATTACGAGCAGTACTTC.

The count of this clonotype is one. This chain joins TRBV12-3 or TRBV12-4 and TRBJ1-1; D is undetermined. The CDR3 length is 13 residues. The V gene lost 2 bases and the J gene lost 2 bases, with 6 bases spanning the gap. This CDR3 is CASSLTVNTEAFF. For the CDR3, the DNA is TGTGCCAGCAGTTTAACAGTTAACACTGAAGCTTTCTTT.

The chain is built from TRBV5-4 and TRBJ1-2, with a tentative D call TRBD1 (6 bases). The V end lost 2 bases, the J end lost 2 bases, and 10 bases lay between the germline ends. Germline V CDR1 and CDR2: SGHNT, YYREEE (reference sequence). The CDR3 runs 14 residues. The CDR3 region has the DNA TGTGCCAGCAGCTTTGCAGGGGCAAACTATGGCTACACCTTC. It specifies CASSFAGANYGYTF.

The chain is built from TRBV12-5 and TRBJ2-1, with D tentatively TRBD2 (6 bases). There are 15 residues in the CDR3. Trimming cost V 0 bases and J 8 bases, with 14 bases left between them. CDR1 and CDR2 from the germline V gene are LGHNT and FRNRAP. The CDR3 loop is CASGLVFGRRDEQFF. The CDR3 nucleotides read TGTGCTAGTGGTTTGGTATTCGGGAGAAGGGATGAGCAGTTCTTC.

Concerning this clonotype itself: Being one base from a much bigger clone, this may be a read error. The chain carries TRBV5-1 and TRBJ2-3; 10 bases line up with TRBD2. Germline V gene data show CDR1 as SGHRS and CDR2 as YFSETQ. The junction had 7 bases not matched to a gene; V was cut back by 3 bases and J by 3 bases. The CDR3 length is 16 residues. The CDR3 DNA follows: TGCGCCAGCAGCTGGGGACTAGCGTTAAATACAGATACGCAGTATTTT. This translates into CASSWGLALNTDTQYF. The whole variable domain, remainder taken from reference TRBV5-1 and TRBJ2-3, is KAGVTQTPRYLIKTRGQQVTLSCSPISGHRSVSWYQQTPGQGLQFLFEYFSETQRNKGNFPGRFSGRQFSNSRSEMNVSTLELGDSALYLCASSWGLALNTDTQYFGPGTRLTVL.

As to this clonotype: Lacking the conserved final phenylalanine or tryptophan, this CDR3 likely reflects a read error. The V and J genes are TRBV20-1 and TRBJ2-5; maybe TRBD2 (5 bases). V dropped 0 bases and J dropped 2 bases, with 16 bases sitting between them. Per the germline V gene, CDR1 is DFQATT and CDR2 is SNEGSKA (reference sequence). This CDR3 is 16 amino acids long. DNA for the CDR3: TGCAGTGCTAGAGAGAGCACTAGATTCCCTCAAGAGACCCAGTACTGC. This sequence encodes CSARESTRFPQETQYC.

This clonotype was observed many times. CDR3 loop: CASSPNLDSFLNTGELFF. Written as DNA, the CDR3 is TGTGCCAGCAGCCCCAACCTGGACTCCTTCTTGAACACCGGGGAGCTGTTTTTT. V gene TRBV7-3 combines with J gene TRBJ2-2; possible D gene TRBD2, 5 bases. Per the germline V gene, CDR1 is SGHTA and CDR2 is FQGTGA. The CDR3 length is 18 residues. Trimming removed 5 bases at V and 1 base at J, with 20 bases between.

At least ten counts were recorded for this clonotype. The chain's CDR3 is CSAGGGGSNYGYTF. For the CDR3, the DNA is TGCAGTGCGGGGGGGGGAGGGAGTAACTATGGCTACACCTTC. The rearrangement joins TRBV20-1 to TRBJ1-2; D is possibly TRBD1 (5 bases). The germline V gene has CDR1 DFQATT and CDR2 SNEGSKA (reference sequence). The CDR3 totals 14 residues. Trimming took off 6 bases at V and 1 base at J, with 15 bases between the two ends.

The chain employs TRBV11-3 and TRBJ1-3; D is possibly TRBD1 (5 bases). This CDR3 is 12 amino acids long. Trimming removed 5 bases at V and 8 bases at J, with 10 bases between. Germline CDR1 SGHNT, CDR2 YENEEA. This chain's CDR3 is CASSGTSDTIYF. Written as DNA, the CDR3 is TGTGCCAGCAGCGGGACGTCGGACACCATATATTTT.

By sample share, this clonotype is medium-sized. V is TRBV6-1 and J is TRBJ1-1, with TRBD1 identical over 7 bases. The CDR3 is 15 residues long. Germline lookup yields CDR1 MNHNS and CDR2 SASEGT. The trim removed 4 bases at V and 4 bases at J, leaving 9 bases unmatched. CDR3 amino acids: CASSVRLKGATEAFF. The DNA of the CDR3 is TGTGCCAGCAGTGTAAGGCTTAAGGGGGCCACTGAAGCTTTCTTT.

The rearrangement joins TRBV20-1 to TRBJ2-7; TRBD2 aligns across 8 bases. CDR1 is DFQATT and CDR2 is SNEGSKA in the germline V gene (reference sequence). V lost 0 bases to trimming and J lost 5 bases; unmatched junction nucleotides: 9. This CDR3 contains 15 residues. In DNA, the CDR3 is TGCAGTGCTAGAGACCGAGGGACTAGATCGGACGAGCAGTACTTC. Protein: CSARDRGTRSDEQYF.

This clonotype was observed a handful of times. This rearrangement joins TRBV6-1 to TRBJ2-1; the D gene is possibly TRBD1 (6 bases). Germline CDR1 and CDR2: MNHNS and SASEGT. The length of the CDR3 is 13 residues. Trimming took off 7 bases at V and 7 bases at J, with 14 bases between the two ends. The CDR3: CASTLTGPNEQFF. CDR3 bases: TGTGCCAGCACTTTAACAGGGCCTAATGAGCAGTTCTTC.

The gene calls are TRBV7-8 and TRBJ2-7, with 11 nucleotides matching TRBD1. This CDR3 has 15 residues. Germline V gene sequence: CDR1 SGHVS, CDR2 FQNEAQ. V gave up 5 bases and J gave up 6 bases; unmatched junction bases: 9. In nucleotides, the CDR3 is TGTGCCAGCAGCGCCACCGGGACAGGGGGGGGCGAGCAGTACTTC. Its protein is CASSATGTGGGEQYF.

The chain recombines TRBV7-9 with TRBJ1-1; D call uncertain. CDR3 length: 12 amino acids. The germline V and J ends were trimmed by 5 bases and 11 bases, with 15 bases remaining between them. Germline-derived CDR1 and CDR2 are SEHNR and FQNEAQ (reference sequence). The CDR3 here is CASSPWSGEAFF. The CDR3 bases are TGTGCCAGCAGCCCGTGGAGCGGGGAGGCTTTCTTT.

The rearrangement joins TRBV29-1 to TRBJ2-7, with a possible D match to TRBD2 (6 bases). The CDR3 sequence is 11 residues long. Germline CDR1 SQVTM, CDR2 ANQGSEA. Deletions cut 6 bases from V and 3 bases from J, with 9 bases between. The CDR3 bases are TGCAGCGTGGGGGAGGTCTACGAGCAGTACTTC. This translates into CSVGEVYEQYF.

V is TRBV12-3 or TRBV12-4 and J is TRBJ2-2, with D possibly TRBD1 on 5 matching bases. V lost 3 bases and J 3 bases, leaving 11 bases between the germline ends. CDR3 length equals 15 residues. CDR3 region: CASSFQGSDTGELFF. CDR3 nucleotide sequence: TGTGCCAGCAGTTTTCAGGGTTCGGACACCGGGGAGCTGTTTTTT.